This T cell receptor beta chain was found in a study of identical twins. This CDR3 has 13 residues. The germline V and J ends were trimmed by 6 bases and 2 bases, with 9 bases remaining between them. Germline V gives CDR1 MNHNS, CDR2 SASEGT. One entry per CDR3 protein, called by TCRdb with MiXCR from the 5' RACE reads. This table has roughly 710,000 distinct CDR3 sequences, around 6% appearing once. Study conclusions and caveats: Invariant populations such as MAIT and iNKT cells could partly muddle zero-insertion analyses.

This clonotype was detected many times. Its antigen is unidentified. Sequencing input: naive T cells sorted from blood. This receptor was taken from a man between 18 and 35 years old in good health. The chain joins TRBV6-1 to TRBJ2-3, with D unclear. CDR3 sequence: CASRKGYTDTQYF. The CDR3 nucleotides read TGTGCCAGCAGAAAGGGATACACAGATACGCAGTATTTT.